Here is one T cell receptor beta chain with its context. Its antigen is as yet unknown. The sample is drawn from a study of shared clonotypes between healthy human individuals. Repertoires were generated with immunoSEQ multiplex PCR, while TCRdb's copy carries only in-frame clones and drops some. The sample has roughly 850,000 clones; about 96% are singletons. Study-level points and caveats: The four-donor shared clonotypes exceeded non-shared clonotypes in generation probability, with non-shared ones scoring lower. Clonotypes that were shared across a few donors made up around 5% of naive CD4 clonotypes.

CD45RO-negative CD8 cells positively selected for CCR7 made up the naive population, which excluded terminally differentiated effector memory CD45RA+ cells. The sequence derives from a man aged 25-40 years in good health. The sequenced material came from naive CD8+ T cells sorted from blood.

CDR3 amino acids: CASSIIIQGDSYNEQFF. In nucleotides, the CDR3 is TGTGCCAGTAGTATAATCATACAGGGGGACTCCTACAATGAGCAGTTCTTC. The chain employs TRBV19 and TRBJ2-1; the match to TRBD1 covers 8 bases. The germline CDR1 and CDR2 sequences are LNHDA and SQIVND (reference sequence). V was pared by 2 bases and J by 0 bases, with 6 bases of the junction left unmatched. The CDR3 is 17 residues long.